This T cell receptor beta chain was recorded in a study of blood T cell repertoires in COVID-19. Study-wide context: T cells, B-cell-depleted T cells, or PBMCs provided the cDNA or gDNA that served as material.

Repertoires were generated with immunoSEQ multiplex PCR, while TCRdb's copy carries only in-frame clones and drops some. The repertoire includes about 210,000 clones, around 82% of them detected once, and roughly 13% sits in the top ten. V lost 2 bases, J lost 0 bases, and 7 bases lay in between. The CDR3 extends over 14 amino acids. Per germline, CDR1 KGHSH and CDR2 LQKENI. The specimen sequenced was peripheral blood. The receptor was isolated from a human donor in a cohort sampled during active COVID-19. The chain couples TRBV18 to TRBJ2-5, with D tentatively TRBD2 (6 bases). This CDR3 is CASSPSGDQETQYF. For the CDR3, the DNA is TGTGCCAGCTCACCATCGGGGGACCAAGAGACCCAGTACTTC.